This entry features one TCR beta chain sequence. Its antigen is unknown. Vbeta (60) and Jbeta (13) primers were used in the PCR. The protocol was immunoSEQ multiplex PCR, while the TCRdb copy is restricted to in-frame clones and leaves out a portion. The table has 110,000 or so clones, over 65% seen once; the top ten hold roughly 5%. The data derive from a study of cytomegalovirus exposure and HLA in healthy donors. Study results and caveats: What was likely a sequencing artifact was a cluster of highly shared sequence variants.

Trimming removed 2 bases from V and 7 bases from J, with 17 bases in between. This CDR3 contains 15 residues. CDR1 is MRHNA and CDR2 is SNTAGT in the germline V gene. Material for sequencing was PBMCs. The chain has TRBV6-4 and TRBJ1-2; D is ambiguous. This TCR came from a woman under 40 in good health and CMV-seropositive. The CDR3 loop reads CASSDVAGTSGGYTF. The CDR3 coding sequence is TGTGCCAGCAGTGACGTCGCAGGAACGAGTGGTGGCTACACCTTC.